This T cell receptor (beta chain) was observed in a study of shared clonotypes between healthy human individuals. In the study overall: A donor's plate count was three for CD4 naive and three for CD4 memory; CD8 naive had two and CD8 memory one. The study's findings and limits: Researchers sampled blood only, noting tissue repertoires likely differ.

Trimming pared 5 bases from V and 4 bases from J, leaving 15 bases between. This CDR3 is 14 amino acids long. Germline assignment: CDR1 MDHEN and CDR2 SYDVKM. Donors, healthy HIV-negative adults, lacked recent acute infections or vaccinations. Measured with immunoSEQ multiplex PCR; TCRdb has only the in-frame clones, and not every one. The data hold a few million clones, with approximately 95% observed a single time. As for this clone: Its antigen remains unidentified.

This TCR was sampled from a man aged 18 to 30 in good health. The rearrangement links TRBV28 to TRBJ2-7; maybe TRBD2 (5 bases). Source material: naive CD4+ T cells sorted from blood. Subset here: CD45RA+ positively selected. The CDR3 bases are TGTGCCAGCAGTACCGGGGTAATGTTTTACGAGCAGTACTTC. Protein product: CASSTGVMFYEQYF.